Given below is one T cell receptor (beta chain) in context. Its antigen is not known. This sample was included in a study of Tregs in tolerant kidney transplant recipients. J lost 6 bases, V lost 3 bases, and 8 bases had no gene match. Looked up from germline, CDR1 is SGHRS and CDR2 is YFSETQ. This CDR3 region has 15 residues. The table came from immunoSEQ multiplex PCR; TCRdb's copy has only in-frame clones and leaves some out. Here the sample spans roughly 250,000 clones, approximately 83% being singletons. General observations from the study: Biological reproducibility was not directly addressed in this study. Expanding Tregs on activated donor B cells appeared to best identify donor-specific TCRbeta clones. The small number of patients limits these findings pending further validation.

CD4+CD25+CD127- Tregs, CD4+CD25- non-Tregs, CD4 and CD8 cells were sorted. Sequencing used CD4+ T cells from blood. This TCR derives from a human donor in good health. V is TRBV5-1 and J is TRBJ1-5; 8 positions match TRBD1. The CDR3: CASSWDTGGGQPQHF. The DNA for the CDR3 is TGCGCCAGCAGCTGGGATACAGGGGGGGGTCAGCCCCAGCATTTT.